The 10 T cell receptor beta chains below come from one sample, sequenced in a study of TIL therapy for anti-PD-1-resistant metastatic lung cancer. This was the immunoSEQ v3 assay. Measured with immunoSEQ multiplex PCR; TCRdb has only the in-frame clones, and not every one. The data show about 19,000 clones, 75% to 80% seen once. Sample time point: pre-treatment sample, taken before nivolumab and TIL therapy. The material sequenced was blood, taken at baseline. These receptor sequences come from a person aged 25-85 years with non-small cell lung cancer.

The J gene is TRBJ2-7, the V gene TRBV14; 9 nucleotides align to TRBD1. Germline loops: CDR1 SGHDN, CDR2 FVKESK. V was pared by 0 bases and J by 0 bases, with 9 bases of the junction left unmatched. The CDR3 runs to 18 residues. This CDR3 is CASSQESQTGGYSYEQYF. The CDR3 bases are TGTGCCAGCAGCCAAGAGAGTCAGACAGGGGGATACTCCTACGAGCAGTACTTC.

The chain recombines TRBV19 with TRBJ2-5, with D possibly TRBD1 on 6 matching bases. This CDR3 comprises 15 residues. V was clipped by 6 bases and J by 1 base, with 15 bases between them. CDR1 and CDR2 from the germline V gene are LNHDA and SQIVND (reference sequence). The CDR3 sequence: CASSVRDRPQETQYF. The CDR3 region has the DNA TGTGCCAGTAGCGTCCGAGACAGGCCCCAAGAGACCCAGTACTTC.

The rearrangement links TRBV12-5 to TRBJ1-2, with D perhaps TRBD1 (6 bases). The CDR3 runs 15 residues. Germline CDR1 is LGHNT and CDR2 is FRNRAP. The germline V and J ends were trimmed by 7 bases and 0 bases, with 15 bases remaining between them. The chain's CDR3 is CASAPFYRANYGYTF. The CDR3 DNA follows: TGTGCTAGTGCCCCCTTCTACAGGGCTAACTATGGCTACACCTTC.

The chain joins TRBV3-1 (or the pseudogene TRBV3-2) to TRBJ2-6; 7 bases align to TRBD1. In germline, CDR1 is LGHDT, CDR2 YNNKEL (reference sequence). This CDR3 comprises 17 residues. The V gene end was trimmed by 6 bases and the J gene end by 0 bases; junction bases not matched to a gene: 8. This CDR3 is CASRPGQSLSGANVLTF. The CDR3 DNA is TGTGCCAGCAGGCCGGGACAGTCCCTCTCTGGGGCCAACGTCCTGACTTTC.

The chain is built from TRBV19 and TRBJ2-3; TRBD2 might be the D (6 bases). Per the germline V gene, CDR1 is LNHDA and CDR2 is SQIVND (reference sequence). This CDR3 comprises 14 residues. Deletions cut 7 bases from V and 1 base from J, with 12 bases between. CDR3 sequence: CASKTSIGTDTQYF. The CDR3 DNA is TGTGCCAGTAAAACTAGCATCGGCACAGATACGCAGTATTTT.

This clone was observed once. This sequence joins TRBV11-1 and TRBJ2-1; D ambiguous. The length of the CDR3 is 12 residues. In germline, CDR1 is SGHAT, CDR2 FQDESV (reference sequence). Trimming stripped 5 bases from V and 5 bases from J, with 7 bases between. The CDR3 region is CASSKSNNEQFF. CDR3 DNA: TGTGCCAGCAGCAAAAGTAACAATGAGCAGTTCTTC.

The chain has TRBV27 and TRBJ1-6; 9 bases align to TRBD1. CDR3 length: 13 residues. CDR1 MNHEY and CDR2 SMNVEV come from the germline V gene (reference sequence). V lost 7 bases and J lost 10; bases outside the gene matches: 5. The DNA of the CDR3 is TGTGCCAGCAAGGGGACAGGGACCTCACCCCTCCACTTT. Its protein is CASKGTGTSPLHF.

DNA for the CDR3: TGTGCCAGCGGACCCGAAATCTGGGCTCGGGGGTCACCCCTCCACTTT. Translation gives CASGPEIWARGSPLHF. The J gene is TRBJ1-6, the V gene TRBV5-5; D might be TRBD1 (5 bases). Germline CDR1 and CDR2: SGHKS and YYEKEE (reference sequence). V lost 7 bases and J lost 10, with 24 bases in between. The CDR3 covers 16 residues.

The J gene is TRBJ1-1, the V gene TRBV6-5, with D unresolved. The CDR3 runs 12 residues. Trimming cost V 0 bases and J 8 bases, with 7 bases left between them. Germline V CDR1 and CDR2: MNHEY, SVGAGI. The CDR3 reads CASSYSLGEAFF. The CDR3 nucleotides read TGTGCCAGCAGTTACTCGTTGGGGGAAGCTTTCTTT.

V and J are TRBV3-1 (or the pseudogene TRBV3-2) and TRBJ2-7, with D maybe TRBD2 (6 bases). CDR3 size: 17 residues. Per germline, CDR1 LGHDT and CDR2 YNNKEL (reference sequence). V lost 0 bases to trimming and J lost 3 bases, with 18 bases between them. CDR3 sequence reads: CASSQESGSGGYYEQYF. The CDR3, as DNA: TGTGCCAGCAGCCAAGAGTCAGGGAGTGGAGGGTACTACGAGCAGTACTTC.